The next 30 T cell receptor beta chains were all read from a single sample in a study of cytomegalovirus exposure and HLA in healthy donors. The PCR ran on 60 Vbeta and 13 Jbeta primers. Sequenced by immunoSEQ multiplex PCR; TCRdb stores in-frame clones only, minus some. The sample comprises over 150,000 clones, about four fifths of which are singletons, and approximately 8% rests with the top ten. The sequenced sample was PBMCs. Receptors originate from a man aged 30-40 years in good health and CMV-seropositive.

This chain links TRBV27 with TRBJ1-2; 8 bases map to TRBD1. CDR1 MNHEY and CDR2 SMNVEV come from the germline V gene (reference sequence). The CDR3 is made up of 18 amino acids. V was clipped by 0 bases and J by 7 bases; unmatched bases: 16. For the CDR3, the DNA is TGTGCCAGCAGTTTATCTGTCCCCGTTGCAGGGGGCGCTGGTGGCTACACCTTC. Its protein product is CASSLSVPVAGGAGGYTF.

This sequence joins TRBV27 and TRBJ2-6; 8 bases map to TRBD1. The germline gives CDR1 MNHEY, CDR2 SMNVEV (reference sequence). V gave up 6 bases and J gave up 0 bases; unmatched junction bases: 13. This CDR3 spans 19 amino acids. The CDR3 region has the DNA TGTGCCAGCAGCCTCTTTTCGGGACAGGTGTCCTCTGGGGCCAACGTCCTGACTTTC. It yields the protein CASSLFSGQVSSGANVLTF.

This clone has just a few counts. The chain is built from TRBV29-1 and TRBJ1-1; weak D call: TRBD1 (5 bases). V lost 5 bases and J 1 base, leaving 11 bases between the germline ends. This CDR3 has 13 residues. CDR1 and CDR2 (germline): SQVTM, ANQGSEA. The CDR3 DNA reads TGCAGCGTTAACACCGGGGGGAACACTGAAGCTTTCTTT. This gives the protein CSVNTGGNTEAFF.

The V call is TRBV5-1, the J call TRBJ1-5; D is undetermined. Germline V gene sequence: CDR1 SGHRS, CDR2 YFSETQ. CDR3 size: 16 residues. Trimming left V 1 base short and J 1 base short, with 12 bases between. The CDR3 DNA follows: TGCGCCAGCAGCTTGCACAGCCTCGTGAGCAATCAGCCCCAGCATTTT. Protein sequence: CASSLHSLVSNQPQHF.

The count of this clone is one. The chain has TRBV9 and TRBJ2-7; TRBD1 matches 7 bases. In germline, CDR1 is SGDLS, CDR2 YYNGEE. The CDR3 is made up of 15 amino acids. V lost 2 bases, J lost 0 bases, and 5 bases stayed unmatched. This CDR3 reads CASSVRDSSSYEQYF. The CDR3 DNA is TGTGCCAGCAGCGTCCGGGACAGTAGCTCCTACGAGCAGTACTTC.

The chain combines TRBV13 with TRBJ1-1; TRBD1 matches at 12 bases. This CDR3 contains 16 residues. The junction had 13 bases not matched to a gene; V was cut back by 11 bases and J by 3 bases. CDR1 and CDR2 from the germline V gene are PRHDT and FYEKMQ (reference sequence). CDR3 nucleotide sequence: TGTGCCCGAGCCACGGGACAGGGGGCTCCTGACACTGAAGCTTTCTTT. Encoded protein: CARATGQGAPDTEAFF.

The chain couples TRBV2 to TRBJ1-1, with D perhaps TRBD1 (6 bases). From germline, CDR1 is SNHLY and CDR2 FYNNEI. The CDR3 extends over 14 amino acids. V was shortened by 4 bases and J by 5 bases, with 14 bases between the two germline ends. This chain's CDR3 is CASSVRQDQTEAFF. CDR3 in DNA: TGTGCCAGCAGTGTGAGACAGGATCAGACTGAAGCTTTCTTT.

With regard to this clone: Other nucleotide sequences in the sample specify the same CDR3. The chain uses TRBV18 and TRBJ2-7; D is uncertain. This CDR3 has 12 residues. The germline CDR1 and CDR2 sequences are KGHSH and LQKENI. Trimming removed 3 bases from V and 0 bases from J, with 3 bases in between. This CDR3 is CASSPSSYEQYF. CDR3 sequence (DNA): TGTGCCAGCTCACCCAGCTCCTACGAGCAGTACTTC.

The chain joins TRBV28 to TRBJ1-1; the match to TRBD1 covers 10 bases. In germline, CDR1 is MDHEN, CDR2 SYDVKM. Germline trimming cut 7 bases from V and 1 base from J; bases unmatched to any gene: 6. CDR3 size: 15 residues. The CDR3 sequence is CASILTGGANTEAFF. The CDR3 nucleotides read TGTGCCAGCATCCTGACAGGGGGCGCGAACACTGAAGCTTTCTTT.

This chain uses TRBV9 with TRBJ1-5; D is unclear. Germline V gene sequence: CDR1 SGDLS, CDR2 YYNGEE. V shed 4 bases and J shed 8 bases, with 16 bases lying between them. CDR3 length: 14 residues. The CDR3: CASSTEGAREPQHF. In DNA, the CDR3 is TGTGCCAGCAGCACCGAGGGAGCGAGGGAGCCCCAGCATTTT.

The sample holds one count of this clone. The chain is built from TRBV29-1 and TRBJ2-1; 7 bases fit TRBD2. This CDR3 has 11 amino acids. Looked up from germline, CDR1 is SQVTM and CDR2 is ANQGSEA. The V and J ends lost 7 bases and 10 bases, in that order; junction bases with no gene match: 7. CDR3 residues: CSGGKREEQFF. DNA for the CDR3: TGCAGCGGAGGAAAGCGGGAAGAGCAGTTCTTC.

The chain carries TRBV27 and TRBJ2-6; D is unresolved. Germline lookup yields CDR1 MNHEY and CDR2 SMNVEV (reference sequence). The CDR3 is made up of 15 amino acids. The V end was cut by 2 bases, the J end by 3 bases, with 8 bases between. The CDR3 here is CASSLRVDGANVLTF. Written as DNA, the CDR3 is TGTGCCAGCAGTTTAAGAGTTGATGGGGCCAACGTCCTGACTTTC.

The rearrangement uses TRBV6-5 and TRBJ1-1; 7 nucleotides line up with TRBD1. The CDR3 sequence is 15 residues long. Unmatched junction bases numbered 5, after V lost 2 bases and J lost 2 bases. CDR1 MNHEY and CDR2 SVGAGI come from the germline V gene. The CDR3 DNA reads TGTGCCAGCAGTTACACCCGGACAGGAAACACTGAAGCTTTCTTT. This encodes CASSYTRTGNTEAFF.

V and J are TRBV7-2 and TRBJ1-3; D is undetermined. The CDR3 extends over 10 amino acids. Germline V gene data show CDR1 as SGHTA and CDR2 as FQGNSA. V was cut by 3 bases and J by 10 bases, with 4 bases left in between. The CDR3 coding sequence is TGTGCCAGCAGCTTTCAAACCATATATTTT. It is translated as CASSFQTIYF.

CDR3 in amino acids: CAITDSTGNIYEQYF. The CDR3 nucleotides are TGTGCCATCACCGACTCGACCGGGAATATCTACGAGCAGTACTTC. The chain carries TRBV10-3 and TRBJ2-7; TRBD2 is a possible D gene (5 bases). This CDR3 has 15 residues. CDR1 is ENHRY, CDR2 SYGVKD, per germline. With 7 bases removed from V and 3 bases from J, the gap between germline ends came to 19 bases.

The chain links TRBV11-2 to TRBJ2-1, with D tentatively TRBD1 (6 bases). This CDR3 has 12 residues. The V end lost 5 bases, the J end lost 8 bases, and 10 bases lay between the germline ends. Germline V lookup: CDR1 SGHAT, CDR2 FQNNGV. The CDR3 nucleotides are TGTGCCAGCAGCCAGCAGGGGTATGAGCAGTTCTTC. Protein sequence: CASSQQGYEQFF.

V and J are TRBV6-6 and TRBJ1-3; TRBD1 matches at 12 bases. Germline CDR1 and CDR2: MNHNY and SVGAGI (reference sequence). J lost 4 bases, V lost 4 bases, and 5 bases had no gene match. The CDR3 is 16 amino acids. The CDR3 reads CASSLGQGASGNTIYF. The CDR3 DNA follows: TGTGCCAGCAGTTTGGGACAGGGGGCTTCGGGAAACACCATATATTTT.

The rearrangement joins TRBV19 to TRBJ2-3, with TRBD1 matching over 8 bases. The V gene end was trimmed by 8 bases and the J gene end by 2 bases; junction bases not matched to a gene: 6. From germline, CDR1 is LNHDA and CDR2 SQIVND (reference sequence). The CDR3 runs 14 residues. The CDR3 region has the DNA TGTGCCAGTCGCAGGGGGCCTGACACAGATACGCAGTATTTT. Amino acids: CASRRGPDTDTQYF.

This clone was detected ten times or more. This chain uses TRBV27 with TRBJ1-2, with 7 bases fitting TRBD1. The CDR3 runs to 13 residues. J lost 4 bases, V lost 2 bases, and 1 base had no gene match. Germline CDR1 MNHEY, CDR2 SMNVEV (reference sequence). Here the CDR3 DNA reads TGTGCCAGCAGTTTAAGGGACAGCTATGGCTACACCTTC. Translation gives CASSLRDSYGYTF.

The rearrangement uses TRBV5-6 and TRBJ1-5, with 8 bases fitting TRBD1. Germline V lookup: CDR1 SGHDT, CDR2 YYEEEE. With 0 bases clipped from V and 3 bases from J, the junction kept 2 bases outside the gene matches. The CDR3 sequence is 15 residues long. The CDR3 protein is CASSLGTGFNQPQHF. CDR3 DNA sequence: TGTGCCAGCAGCTTGGGGACAGGGTTCAATCAGCCCCAGCATTTT. The entire variable domain, with the rest obtained from reference TRBV5-6 and TRBJ1-5, is as follows: DAGVTQSPTHLIKTRGQQVTLRCSPKSGHDTVSWYQQALGQGPQFIFQYYEEEERQRGNFPDRFSGHQFPNYSSELNVNALLLGDSALYLCASSLGTGFNQPQHFGDGTRLSIL.

The J gene is TRBJ2-5, the V gene TRBV2; the match to TRBD2 covers 7 bases. J gave up 0 bases and V 6 bases, and 7 bases lay outside the gene matches. This CDR3 region has 15 residues. Germline assignment: CDR1 SNHLY and CDR2 FYNNEI. This CDR3 is CASSPSGGYQETQYF. Written as DNA, the CDR3 is TGTGCCAGCAGCCCTAGCGGAGGGTACCAAGAGACCCAGTACTTC.

The CDR3 reads CASSSDRGRTEAFF. For the CDR3, the DNA is TGTGCCAGCAGTTCCGACAGGGGTAGGACTGAAGCTTTCTTT. This chain connects TRBV27 to TRBJ1-1; the match to TRBD1 covers 8 bases. V dropped 4 bases and J dropped 5; count of bases not matched to a gene: 6. This CDR3 spans 14 amino acids. CDR1 and CDR2 (germline): MNHEY, SMNVEV (reference sequence).

This CDR3 reads CSHLSGGNTEAFF. CDR3 nucleotides: TGCAGCCACTTGTCCGGGGGGAACACTGAAGCTTTCTTT. The chain combines TRBV29-1 with TRBJ1-1; D might be TRBD1 (5 bases). Trimming took 8 bases from V and 1 from J, leaving 14 bases between them. The CDR3 is made up of 13 amino acids. Germline V gives CDR1 SQVTM, CDR2 ANQGSEA.

The chain carries TRBV28 and TRBJ2-7, with TRBD2 as a possible D gene (7 bases). Per the germline V gene, CDR1 is MDHEN and CDR2 is SYDVKM. CDR3 length equals 14 residues. Trimming cost V 6 bases and J 1 base, with 13 bases left between them. CDR3 bases: TGTGCCAGCAGCTGGGAGGGGGGATCCTACGAGCAGTACTTC. Amino acids: CASSWEGGSYEQYF.

The gene calls are TRBV27 and TRBJ1-1, with D possibly matching TRBD1 (5 bases). V shed 2 bases and J shed 2 bases, with 12 bases lying between them. The germline CDR1 and CDR2 sequences are MNHEY and SMNVEV (reference sequence). This CDR3 contains 15 residues. CDR3 in DNA: TGTGCCAGCAGTTTAACCCCCAGGGTTAACACTGAAGCTTTCTTT. Protein product: CASSLTPRVNTEAFF.

CDR3 loop: CASRRRELDEQYF. The DNA of the CDR3 is TGTGCCAGCAGAAGGCGGGAGCTTGACGAGCAGTACTTC. J is TRBJ2-7 and V is TRBV5-8, with TRBD2 identical over 7 bases. Germline V gives CDR1 SGHTS, CDR2 YDEGEE. Trimming cost V 5 bases and J 5 bases; bases outside gene matches: 7. CDR3 length: 13 amino acids. Supplemented by reference TRBV5-8 and TRBJ2-7, the full variable domain reads EAGVTQSPTHLIKTRGQQATLRCSPISGHTSVYWYQQALGLGLQFLLWYDEGEERNRGNFPPRFSGRQFPNYSSELNVNALELEDSALYLCASRRRELDEQYFGPGTRLTVT.

This clone has a handful of counts. The chain uses TRBV11-3 and TRBJ2-1; tentatively, D is TRBD2 (5 bases). The CDR3 sequence is 12 residues long. V lost 8 bases and J lost 7, with 12 bases in between. The germline gives CDR1 SGHNT, CDR2 YENEEA. CDR3 in amino acids: CASGLAKNEQFF. In DNA, the CDR3 is TGTGCCAGCGGGCTAGCTAAGAATGAGCAGTTCTTC.

The chain couples TRBV19 to TRBJ1-2, with D maybe TRBD1 (5 bases). The CDR3 extends over 15 amino acids. With 6 bases removed from V and 2 bases from J, the gap between germline ends came to 16 bases. Looked up from germline, CDR1 is LNHDA and CDR2 is SQIVND (reference sequence). The CDR3 region is CASRNVGVANYGYTF. CDR3 nucleotides: TGTGCCAGTAGAAATGTAGGGGTTGCGAACTATGGCTACACCTTC.

The chain recombines TRBV19 with TRBJ1-5, with 7 bases that match TRBD1. Germline loops: CDR1 LNHDA, CDR2 SQIVND (reference sequence). V lost 6 bases to trimming and J lost 3 bases; unmatched junction nucleotides: 11. The CDR3 totals 16 residues. The CDR3 here is CASRGVEGGDNQPQHF. CDR3 in DNA: TGTGCCAGTAGGGGAGTGGAAGGGGGCGACAATCAGCCCCAGCATTTT. Looking up the rest from reference TRBV19 and TRBJ1-5 gives the full variable domain: DGGITQSPKYLFRKEGQNVTLSCEQNLNHDAMYWYRQDPGQGLRLIYYSQIVNDFQKGDIAEGYSVSREKKESFPLTVTSAQKNPTAFYLCASRGVEGGDNQPQHFGDGTRLSIL.

The chain uses TRBV4-3 and TRBJ1-5; D is perhaps TRBD1 (5 bases). The V gene lost 0 bases and the J gene lost 9 bases, with 15 bases spanning the gap. The CDR3 contains 15 residues. Germline V gives CDR1 LGHNA, CDR2 YSLEER. For the CDR3, the DNA is TGCGCCAGCAGCCAAGATCTGGGGCCTTTTTGGCCCCAGCATTTT. Its protein product is CASSQDLGPFWPQHF.